These 4 T cell receptor beta chains came from one sample sequenced in a study of post-analysis software for immune sequencing data. Study conclusions and caveats: Five TRBV segments were significantly more frequent in patients than in controls. TRBV5-6, TRBV5-1 and TRBV20-1 were among these segments.

Each TCR beta cDNA library carried unique molecular identifiers. TCRdb reanalysed the PCR reads using MiXCR and keeps one entry per CDR3 protein. The data show hundreds of thousands of distinct CDR3 sequences, 59% seen once. No antigen has been assigned to these receptors. The source material was blood. The receptors stem from a girl aged 2 to 9 with multiple sclerosis.

This chain connects TRBV18 to TRBJ2-7; D may be TRBD2 (6 bases). The germline CDR1 and CDR2 sequences are KGHSH and LQKENI. This CDR3 is built from 15 residues. Trimming shortened V by 6 bases and J by 2 bases, and 17 bases separated the two germline ends. In DNA form, the CDR3 reads TGTGCCAGCTCGAGATCCCGGGGGAGCCCCTACGAGCAGTACTTC. Its protein is CASSRSRGSPYEQYF.

The chain combines TRBV5-1 with TRBJ2-1, with D maybe TRBD2 (5 bases). CDR1 is SGHRS, CDR2 YFSETQ, per germline. V gave up 1 base and J gave up 4 bases, with 12 bases separating them. CDR3 size: 15 residues. CDR3: CASSLTGAGYNEQFF. The CDR3 DNA sequence: TGCGCCAGCAGCTTGACGGGTGCGGGTTACAATGAGCAGTTCTTC.

This clonotype was observed a few times. The chain combines TRBV20-1 with TRBJ1-1, with TRBD1 matching 7 bases. The length of the CDR3 is 13 residues. Germline V CDR1 and CDR2: DFQATT, SNEGSKA (reference sequence). Trimming removed 3 bases from V and 7 bases from J; junction bases left unmatched: 8. As DNA, the CDR3 is TGCAGTGCTAGTAGTGCGGGGACAGTTGAAGCTTTCTTT. This sequence encodes CSASSAGTVEAFF.

This sequence joins TRBV3-1 and TRBJ2-3, with 7 nucleotides matching TRBD1. The V and J ends lost 0 bases and 4 bases, in that order; junction bases with no gene match: 4. Germline V lookup: CDR1 LGHDT, CDR2 YNNKEL (reference sequence). This CDR3 is 15 amino acids long. The CDR3 is CASSQDLTGPDTQYF. CDR3 sequence (DNA): TGTGCCAGCAGCCAAGATCTGACAGGGCCAGATACGCAGTATTTT.